This note documents a single TCR beta chain sequence. This entry comes from a study of blood T cell repertoires in COVID-19. Per germline, CDR1 SGHVS and CDR2 FNYEAQ. The V end was cut by 1 base, the J end by 7 bases, with 22 bases between. CDR3 length: 17 residues. In assigning cohorts, the study relied on participant-reported clinical history. The study counted Cohort 3 donors as recovered given two negative PCRs, clearance, or symptom resolution. In the authors' methods: Amplified reference gene primers provided the basis for estimating nucleated cell counts. Clones were read by immunoSEQ multiplex PCR, and TCRdb kept only the in-frame ones, dropping some. That table supplies the V and J calls and clone size; D and trimming were determined from the DNA. The sample shows 250,000 to 350,000 clones, about 85% of them seen only once.

The chain links TRBV7-6 to TRBJ1-2, with D perhaps TRBD1 (5 bases). This clonotype originated in a woman aged 30 to 39 who had recovered from COVID-19. The sequenced sample consisted of PBMCs or T cells enriched from blood (not recorded which). The CDR3: CASSLDSHGGSGSGYTF. The CDR3 region has the DNA TGTGCCAGCAGCTTAGATTCGCACGGGGGTAGTGGCTCTGGCTACACCTTC. Full variable domain (remainder filled in from reference TRBV7-6 and TRBJ1-2): GAGVSQSPRYKVTKRGQDVALRCDPISGHVSLYWYRQALGQGPEFLTYFNYEAQQDKSGLPNDRFSAERPEGSISTLTIQRTEQRDSAMYRCASSLDSHGGSGSGYTFGSGTRLTVV.